These T cell receptor beta chains were read from a single sample in a study of control samples from healthy donors and cancer patients. Clones were sequenced by immunoSEQ multiplex PCR, and TCRdb holds only the in-frame ones, with some missing. The sample includes 150,000 to 200,000 clones, over 85% of them seen just once. Material for sequencing was blood. The receptors come from a man aged 25 to 45 in good health. CDR3s include the opening cysteine and the closing phenylalanine or tryptophan. Each record gives: clone size, V gene, D gene, J gene, CDR3 DNA, CDR3 protein. The D gene is left open where the match is weak. Clone size is shown for a subset of rows, as once, few, many or a class of expanded clone.

size: NA
V: TRBV2
D: TRBD1
J: TRBJ1-5
DNA: TGTGCCACCGCGCCGTACGACAGGGATGGACAGCCCCAGCATTTT
CDR3: CATAPYDRDGQPQHF

size: once
V: TRBV7-2
D: NA
J: TRBJ1-2
DNA: TGTGCCAGCAGCTTCTATCGTATTTCAGATCTACCTGGAGATGGCTACACCTTC
CDR3: CASSFYRISDLPGDGYTF

size: NA
V: TRBV12-5
D: TRBD1
J: TRBJ1-1
DNA: TGTGCTAGTGGTTTGCGGACAGGGGGTTTAGGCACTGAAGCTTTCTTT
CDR3: CASGLRTGGLGTEAFF

size: NA
V: TRBV12-3/TRBV12-4
D: NA
J: TRBJ1-1
DNA: TGTGCCAGCAGTTTTGCCGATCCTGAAGCTTTCTTT
CDR3: CASSFADPEAFF

size: once
V: TRBV28
D: NA
J: TRBJ1-5
DNA: TGTGCCAGCAGTTTATTACAGGGCAATCAGCCCCAGCATTTT
CDR3: CASSLLQGNQPQHF

size: NA
V: TRBV5-1
D: NA
J: TRBJ1-2
DNA: TGCGCCAGCAGCTTGGTAGGGACGGGCTATGGCTACACCTTC
CDR3: CASSLVGTGYGYTF

size: NA
V: TRBV9
D: TRBD2
J: TRBJ2-5
DNA: TGTGCCAGCAGCGGGGGGACTAGCGGTTATGAGACCCAGTACTTC
CDR3: CASSGGTSGYETQYF

size: NA
V: TRBV30
D: NA
J: TRBJ1-2
DNA: TGTGCCTGGCAGCAAGAAAAATTCCCGACGGCTGGCTACACCTTC
CDR3: CAWQQEKFPTAGYTF

size: NA
V: TRBV5-1
D: TRBD1
J: TRBJ2-5
DNA: TGCGCCAGCAGCTTGAACAGGGGCGAGACCCAGTACTTC
CDR3: CASSLNRGETQYF

size: NA
V: TRBV4-2
D: TRBD1
J: TRBJ1-2
DNA: TGTGCCAGCAGCCAACCGGGACAGGGGATTAACTATGGCTACACCTTC
CDR3: CASSQPGQGINYGYTF

size: NA
V: TRBV7-3
D: TRBD2
J: TRBJ2-1
DNA: TGTGCCAGCAGCCGAGACGGGACTAGAAATTACAATGAGCAGTTCTTC
CDR3: CASSRDGTRNYNEQFF

size: NA
V: TRBV21-1
D: NA
J: TRBJ2-3
DNA: TGTGCCAGCATGAGAAGCTGCGGGAGGAAAACTAGCACAGATACGCAGTATTTT
CDR3: CASMRSCGRKTSTDTQYF

size: NA
V: TRBV18
D: TRBD1
J: TRBJ1-1
DNA: TGTGCCAGCTCCCCGGGACAGGGTATGGGCACTGAAGCTTTCTTT
CDR3: CASSPGQGMGTEAFF

size: NA
V: TRBV5-4
D: TRBD1
J: TRBJ1-2
DNA: TGTGCCAGCAGCCCGAAACAGGGGGCGCATCATGGCTACACCTTC
CDR3: CASSPKQGAHHGYTF

size: NA
V: TRBV5-1
D: NA
J: TRBJ2-2
DNA: TGCGCCAGCAGCTTGCGCCAGTCCGACACCGGGGAGCTGTTTTTT
CDR3: CASSLRQSDTGELFF

size: NA
V: TRBV3-1/TRBV3-2
D: NA
J: TRBJ1-1
DNA: TGTGCCAGCAGCCAAGAGGGGTTCCACACTGAAGCTTTCTTT
CDR3: CASSQEGFHTEAFF

size: NA
V: TRBV14
D: NA
J: TRBJ1-1
DNA: TGTGCCAGCAGCCCCCTACAGGGATGGGACACTGAAGCTTTCTTT
CDR3: CASSPLQGWDTEAFF

size: NA
V: TRBV28
D: TRBD1
J: TRBJ1-2
DNA: TGTGCCAGCAGTTTATCCAGGGGGCGCTTTTATGGCTACACCTTC
CDR3: CASSLSRGRFYGYTF

size: NA
V: TRBV24-1
D: TRBD1
J: TRBJ2-5
DNA: TGTGCCACCAGTGATCCCACAGGGGGCATCGGGACCCAGTACTTC
CDR3: CATSDPTGGIGTQYF

size: NA
V: TRBV10-3
D: NA
J: TRBJ1-5
DNA: TGTGCCATCAGCCCAAGGGGTTACAATCAGCCCCAGCATTTT
CDR3: CAISPRGYNQPQHF

size: once
V: TRBV3-1/TRBV3-2
D: NA
J: TRBJ1-2
DNA: TGTGCCAGCAGCCCACGGGACAACGCTAATAACTATGGCTACACCTTC
CDR3: CASSPRDNANNYGYTF

size: NA
V: TRBV5-6
D: TRBD2
J: TRBJ2-3
DNA: TGTGCCAGCAGCATCTTAACTAGCGGCGATTGGACAGATACGCAGTATTTT
CDR3: CASSILTSGDWTDTQYF

size: NA
V: TRBV19
D: NA
J: TRBJ2-1
DNA: TGTGCCAGTAGTATGTTACAGACAATCAATGAGCAGTTCTTC
CDR3: CASSMLQTINEQFF

size: few
V: TRBV15
D: NA
J: TRBJ1-4
DNA: TGTGCCACCAGCAGGGCGTCACGGGGCGCGGAAAAACTGTTTTTT
CDR3: CATSRASRGAEKLFF

size: NA
V: TRBV19
D: NA
J: TRBJ2-7
DNA: TGTGCCAGTAGCCCCTCGGTCGTCTACGAGCAGTACTTC
CDR3: CASSPSVVYEQYF

size: NA
V: TRBV29-1
D: NA
J: TRBJ2-1
DNA: TGCAGCGTCCATTTCGGGGAATATTACAATGAGCAGTTCTTC
CDR3: CSVHFGEYYNEQFF

size: NA
V: TRBV11-2
D: NA
J: TRBJ2-5
DNA: TGTGCCAGCAGCGACCGGACACACCCGGTAGAGACCCAGTACTTC
CDR3: CASSDRTHPVETQYF

size: NA
V: TRBV7-9
D: NA
J: TRBJ1-2
DNA: TGTGCCAGCAGCTTAGAGTCGGACTATGGCTACACCTTC
CDR3: CASSLESDYGYTF

size: NA
V: TRBV9
D: NA
J: TRBJ2-1
DNA: TGTGCCAGCAGCGTTGGGGACCACAATGAGCAGTTCTTC
CDR3: CASSVGDHNEQFF

size: NA
V: TRBV7-9
D: NA
J: TRBJ1-2
DNA: TGTGCCAGCAGCGCCACCGACAGCTATGGCTACACCTTC
CDR3: CASSATDSYGYTF

size: NA
V: TRBV3-1/TRBV3-2
D: NA
J: TRBJ1-4
DNA: TGTGCCAGCAGCCAAGATCCCTTGACAGTACTGTTTTTT
CDR3: CASSQDPLTVLFF

size: NA
V: TRBV19
D: NA
J: TRBJ1-2
DNA: TGTGCCAGTGCAAGGGGCAGTGGCTACACCTTC
CDR3: CASARGSGYTF

size: NA
V: TRBV30
D: NA
J: TRBJ2-7
DNA: TGTGCCTGGGGCCTAGGCTCCTACGAGCAGTACTTC
CDR3: CAWGLGSYEQYF